The T cell receptor (beta chain) under discussion was sequenced for a study of blood T cell repertoires in COVID-19. For the study at large: PBMCs, B-cell-depleted T cells, or T cells were the source of the cDNA or gDNA that made up the material.

This clone has more than one count but fewer than ten. Measured with immunoSEQ multiplex PCR; TCRdb has only the in-frame clones, and not every one. In the table there are roughly 160,000 clones, roughly 88% of which are singletons. The CDR3 has 15 residues. The J segment lost 5 bases and the V segment lost 1 base, leaving 3 bases of the junction unmatched. CDR1 and CDR2 (germline): SGHAT, FQDESV (reference sequence). The origin of this receptor is a woman aged 60-75 years who had recovered from COVID-19. The V and J genes are TRBV11-1 and TRBJ2-2; TRBD1 agrees at 8 bases. Material for sequencing was PBMCs or T cells enriched from blood (not recorded which). In DNA form, the CDR3 reads TGTGCCAGCAGCTTAGGGACAGGGCATACCGGGGAGCTGTTTTTT. Protein product: CASSLGTGHTGELFF.